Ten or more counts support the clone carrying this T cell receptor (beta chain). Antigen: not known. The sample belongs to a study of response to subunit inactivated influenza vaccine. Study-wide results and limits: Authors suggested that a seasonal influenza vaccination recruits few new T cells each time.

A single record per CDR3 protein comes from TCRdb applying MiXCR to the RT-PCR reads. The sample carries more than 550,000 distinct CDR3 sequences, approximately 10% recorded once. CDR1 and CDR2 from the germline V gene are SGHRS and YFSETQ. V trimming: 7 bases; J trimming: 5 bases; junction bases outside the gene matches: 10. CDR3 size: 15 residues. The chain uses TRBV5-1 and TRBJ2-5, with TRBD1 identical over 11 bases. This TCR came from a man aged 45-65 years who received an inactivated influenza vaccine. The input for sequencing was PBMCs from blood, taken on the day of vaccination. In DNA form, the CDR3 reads TGCGCCAGCTCCAAACAGGACAGGGGGCTGGAGACCCAGTACTTC. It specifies CASSKQDRGLETQYF.